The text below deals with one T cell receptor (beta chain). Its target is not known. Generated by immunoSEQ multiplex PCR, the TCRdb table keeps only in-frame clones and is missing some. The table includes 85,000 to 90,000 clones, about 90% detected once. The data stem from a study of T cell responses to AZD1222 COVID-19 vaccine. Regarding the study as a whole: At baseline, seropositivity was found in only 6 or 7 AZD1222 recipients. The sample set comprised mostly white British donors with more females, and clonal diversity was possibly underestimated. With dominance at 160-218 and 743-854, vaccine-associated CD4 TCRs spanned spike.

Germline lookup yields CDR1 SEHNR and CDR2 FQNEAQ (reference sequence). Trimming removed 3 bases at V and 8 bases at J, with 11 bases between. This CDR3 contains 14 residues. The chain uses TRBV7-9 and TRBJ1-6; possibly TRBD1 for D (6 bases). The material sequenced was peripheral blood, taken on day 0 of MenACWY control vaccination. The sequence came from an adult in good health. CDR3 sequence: CASSFGQSDSPLHF. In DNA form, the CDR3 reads TGTGCCAGCAGCTTTGGACAGTCCGATTCACCCCTCCACTTT.